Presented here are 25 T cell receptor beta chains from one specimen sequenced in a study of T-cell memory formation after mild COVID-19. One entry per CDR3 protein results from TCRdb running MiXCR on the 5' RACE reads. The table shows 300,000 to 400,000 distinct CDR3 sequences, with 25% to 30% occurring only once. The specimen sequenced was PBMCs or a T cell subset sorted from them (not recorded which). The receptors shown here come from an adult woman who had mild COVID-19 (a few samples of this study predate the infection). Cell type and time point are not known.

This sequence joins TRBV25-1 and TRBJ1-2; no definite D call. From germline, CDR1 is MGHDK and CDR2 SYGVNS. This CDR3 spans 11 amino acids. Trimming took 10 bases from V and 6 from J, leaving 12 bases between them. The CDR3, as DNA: TGTGCCATACGAGGGATAGATGGCTACACCTTC. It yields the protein CAIRGIDGYTF.

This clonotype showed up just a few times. CDR3 in amino acids: CAISGGSKAGISYEQYF. CDR3 DNA: TGTGCCATCAGCGGAGGCTCCAAAGCGGGGATCTCCTACGAGCAGTACTTC. The chain recombines TRBV10-3 with TRBJ2-7; 7 bases align to TRBD2. CDR1 is ENHRY, CDR2 SYGVKD, per germline. The CDR3 totals 17 residues. Trimming removed 6 bases from V and 0 bases from J; junction bases left unmatched: 14.

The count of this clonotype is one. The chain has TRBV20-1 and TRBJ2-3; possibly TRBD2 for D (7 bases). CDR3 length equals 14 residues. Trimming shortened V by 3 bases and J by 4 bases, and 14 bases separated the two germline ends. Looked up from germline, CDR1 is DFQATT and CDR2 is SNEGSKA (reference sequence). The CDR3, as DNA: TGCAGTGCTAGTTTGAGGGGGGGTCCAGATACGCAGTATTTT. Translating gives CSASLRGGPDTQYF.

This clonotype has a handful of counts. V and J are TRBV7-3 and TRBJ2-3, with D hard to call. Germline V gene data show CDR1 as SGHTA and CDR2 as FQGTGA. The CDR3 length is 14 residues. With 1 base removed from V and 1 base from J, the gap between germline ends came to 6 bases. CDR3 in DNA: TGTGCCAGCAGCTTAATGGCAGGCACAGATACGCAGTATTTT. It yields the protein CASSLMAGTDTQYF.

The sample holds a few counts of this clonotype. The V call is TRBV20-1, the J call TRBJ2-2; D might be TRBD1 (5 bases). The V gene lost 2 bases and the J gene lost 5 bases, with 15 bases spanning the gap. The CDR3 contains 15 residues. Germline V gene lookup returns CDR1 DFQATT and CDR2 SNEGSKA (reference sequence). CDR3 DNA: TGCAGTGCTAGAAATGGCAGGGTCGTGACCGGGGAGCTGTTTTTT. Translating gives CSARNGRVVTGELFF.

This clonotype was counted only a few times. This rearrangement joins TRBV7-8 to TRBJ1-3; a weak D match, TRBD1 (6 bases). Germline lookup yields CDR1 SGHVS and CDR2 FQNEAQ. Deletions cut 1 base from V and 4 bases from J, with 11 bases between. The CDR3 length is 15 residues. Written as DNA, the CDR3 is TGTGCCAGCAGCTTAGACAGGGTCTTCGGAAACACCATATATTTT. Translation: CASSLDRVFGNTIYF.

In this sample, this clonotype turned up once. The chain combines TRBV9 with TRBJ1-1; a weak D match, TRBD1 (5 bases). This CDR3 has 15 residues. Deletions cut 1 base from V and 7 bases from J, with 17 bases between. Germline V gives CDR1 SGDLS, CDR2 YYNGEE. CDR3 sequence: CASSVSPVGHREAFF. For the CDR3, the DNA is TGTGCCAGCAGCGTATCTCCCGTGGGGCACCGTGAAGCTTTCTTT.

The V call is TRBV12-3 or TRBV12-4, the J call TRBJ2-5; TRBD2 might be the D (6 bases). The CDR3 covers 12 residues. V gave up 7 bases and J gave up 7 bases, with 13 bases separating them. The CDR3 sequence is CASMSGVGTQYF. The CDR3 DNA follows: TGTGCCAGCATGTCGGGGGTGGGGACCCAGTACTTC.

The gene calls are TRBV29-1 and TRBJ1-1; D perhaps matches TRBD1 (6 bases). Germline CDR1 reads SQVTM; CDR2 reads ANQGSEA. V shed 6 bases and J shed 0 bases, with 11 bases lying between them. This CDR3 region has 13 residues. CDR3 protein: CSVDRHLNTEAFF. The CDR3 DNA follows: TGCAGCGTCGACAGGCACCTGAACACTGAAGCTTTCTTT. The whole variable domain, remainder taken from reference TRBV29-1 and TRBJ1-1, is SAVISQKPSRDICQRGTSLTIQCQVDSQVTMMFWYRQQPGQSLTLIATANQGSEATYESGFVIDKFPISRPNLTFSTLTVSNMSPEDSSIYLCSVDRHLNTEAFFGQGTRLTVV.

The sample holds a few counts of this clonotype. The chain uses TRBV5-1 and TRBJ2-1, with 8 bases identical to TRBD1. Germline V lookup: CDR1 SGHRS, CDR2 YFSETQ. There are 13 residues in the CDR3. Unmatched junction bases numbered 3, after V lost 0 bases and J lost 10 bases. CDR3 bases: TGCGCCAGCAGCTTGGTTGGGGACAGGGAGCAGTTCTTC. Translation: CASSLVGDREQFF.

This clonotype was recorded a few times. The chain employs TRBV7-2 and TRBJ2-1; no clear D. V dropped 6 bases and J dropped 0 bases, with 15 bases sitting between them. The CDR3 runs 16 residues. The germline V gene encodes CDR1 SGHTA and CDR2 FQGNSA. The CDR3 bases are TGTGCCAGCAGTCCCTGGACCCTAAGCTCCTACAATGAGCAGTTCTTC. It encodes CASSPWTLSSYNEQFF.

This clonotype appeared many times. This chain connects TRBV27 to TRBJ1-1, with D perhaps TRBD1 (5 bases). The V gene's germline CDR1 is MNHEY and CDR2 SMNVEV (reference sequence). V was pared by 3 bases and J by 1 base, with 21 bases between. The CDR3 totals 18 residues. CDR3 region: CASSFYGRDGVWNTEAFF. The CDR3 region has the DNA TGTGCCAGCAGTTTCTATGGCAGGGATGGGGTATGGAACACTGAAGCTTTCTTT.

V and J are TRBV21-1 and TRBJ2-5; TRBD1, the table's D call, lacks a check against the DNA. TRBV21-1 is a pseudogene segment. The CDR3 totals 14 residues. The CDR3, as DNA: TGTGCCAGCAGAGGGGGGCCTATGGAAGAGACCCAGTACTTC. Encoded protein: CASRGGPMEETQYF.

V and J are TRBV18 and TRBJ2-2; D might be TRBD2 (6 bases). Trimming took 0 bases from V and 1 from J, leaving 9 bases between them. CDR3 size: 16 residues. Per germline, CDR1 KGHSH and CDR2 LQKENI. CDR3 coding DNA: TGTGCCAGCTCACCACCGGGGACTGTGAACACCGGGGAGCTGTTTTTT. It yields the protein CASSPPGTVNTGELFF.

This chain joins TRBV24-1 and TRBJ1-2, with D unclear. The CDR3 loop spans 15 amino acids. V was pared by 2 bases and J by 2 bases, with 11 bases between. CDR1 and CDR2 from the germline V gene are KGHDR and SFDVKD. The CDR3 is CATSDSGVGNYGYTF. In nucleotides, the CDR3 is TGTGCCACCAGTGATTCAGGCGTCGGGAACTATGGCTACACCTTC.

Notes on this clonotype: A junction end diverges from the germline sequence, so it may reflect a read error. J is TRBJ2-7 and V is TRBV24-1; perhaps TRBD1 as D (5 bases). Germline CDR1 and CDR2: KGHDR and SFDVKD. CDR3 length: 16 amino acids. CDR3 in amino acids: CATSDSRQPRAYEQYF. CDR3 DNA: TGTGCAACCAGTGATAGTCGACAGCCTAGGGCCTACGAGCAGTACTTC.

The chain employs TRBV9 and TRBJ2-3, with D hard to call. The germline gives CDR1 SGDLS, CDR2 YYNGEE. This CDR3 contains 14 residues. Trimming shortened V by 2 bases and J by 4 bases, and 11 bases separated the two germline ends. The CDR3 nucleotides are TGTGCCAGCAGCGTTCCGACACGGGCAGATACGCAGTATTTT. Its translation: CASSVPTRADTQYF.

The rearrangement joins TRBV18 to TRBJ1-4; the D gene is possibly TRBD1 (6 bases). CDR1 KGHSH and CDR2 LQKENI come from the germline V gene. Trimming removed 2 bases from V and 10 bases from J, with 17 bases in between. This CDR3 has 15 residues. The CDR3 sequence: CASSPRTATGGKLFF. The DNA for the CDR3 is TGTGCCAGCTCACCAAGGACAGCTACCGGGGGAAAACTGTTTTTT. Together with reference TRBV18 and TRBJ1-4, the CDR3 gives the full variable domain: NAGVMQNPRHLVRRRGQEARLRCSPMKGHSHVYWYRQLPEEGLKFMVYLQKENIIDESGMPKERFSAEFPKEGPSILRIQQVVRGDSAAYFCASSPRTATGGKLFFGSGTQLSVL.

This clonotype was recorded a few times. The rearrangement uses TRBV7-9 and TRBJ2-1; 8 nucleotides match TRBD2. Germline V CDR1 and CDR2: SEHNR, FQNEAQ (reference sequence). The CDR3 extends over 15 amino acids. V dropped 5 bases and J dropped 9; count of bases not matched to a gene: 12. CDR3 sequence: CASSHSGTSYREQFF. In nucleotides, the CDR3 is TGTGCCAGCAGCCATTCCGGGACTAGTTATCGTGAGCAGTTCTTC.

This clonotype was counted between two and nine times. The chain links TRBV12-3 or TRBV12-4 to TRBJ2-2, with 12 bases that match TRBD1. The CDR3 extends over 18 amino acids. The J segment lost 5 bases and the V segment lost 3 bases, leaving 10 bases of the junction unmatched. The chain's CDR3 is CASSLVLGTGGRTGELFF. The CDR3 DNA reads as TGTGCCAGCAGTTTGGTGCTCGGGACAGGGGGCCGGACCGGGGAGCTGTTTTTT.

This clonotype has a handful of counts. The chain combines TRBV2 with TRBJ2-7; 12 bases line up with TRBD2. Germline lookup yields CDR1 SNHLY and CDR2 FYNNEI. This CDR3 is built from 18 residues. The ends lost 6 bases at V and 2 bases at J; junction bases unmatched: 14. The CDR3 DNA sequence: TGTGCCAGCAGAGGGGGACTAGCGGGTCGACTTGGGCCCTACGAGCAGTACTTC. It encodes CASRGGLAGRLGPYEQYF.

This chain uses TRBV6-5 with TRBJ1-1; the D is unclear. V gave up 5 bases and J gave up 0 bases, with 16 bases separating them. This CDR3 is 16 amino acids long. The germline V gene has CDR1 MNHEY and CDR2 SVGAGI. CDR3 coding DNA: TGTGCCAGCAGTATTGACTTTAGGACGGTGAACACTGAAGCTTTCTTT. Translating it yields CASSIDFRTVNTEAFF.

The CDR3 reads CASSQELQTQYF. The CDR3 DNA is TGTGCCAGCAGCCAAGAACTTCAGACCCAGTACTTC. The chain carries TRBV4-2 and TRBJ2-5; no definite D call. The germline V gene has CDR1 LGHNA and CDR2 YNFKEQ. The CDR3 consists of 12 residues. V lost 0 bases and J lost 6, with 5 bases in between.

CDR3 nucleotide sequence: TGCAGCGGAACAGGATCGGTTGGGTTTGCTGAAGCTTTCTTT. Protein sequence: CSGTGSVGFAEAFF. The V and J genes are TRBV29-1 and TRBJ1-1; D may be TRBD1 (5 bases). Trimming removed 7 bases from V and 6 bases from J, with 21 bases in between. The CDR3 extends over 14 amino acids. CDR1 and CDR2 from the germline V gene are SQVTM and ANQGSEA. Using reference TRBV29-1 and TRBJ1-1 for the parts outside the CDR3, the full variable domain is SAVISQKPSRDICQRGTSLTIQCQVDSQVTMMFWYRQQPGQSLTLIATANQGSEATYESGFVIDKFPISRPNLTFSTLTVSNMSPEDSSIYLCSGTGSVGFAEAFFGQGTRLTVV.

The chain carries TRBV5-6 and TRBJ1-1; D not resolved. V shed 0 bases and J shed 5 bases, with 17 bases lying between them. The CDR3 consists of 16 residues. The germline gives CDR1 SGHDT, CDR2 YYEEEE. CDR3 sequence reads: CASSLAVKGRITEAFF. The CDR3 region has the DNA TGTGCCAGCAGCTTGGCCGTTAAAGGGAGAATTACTGAAGCTTTCTTT.